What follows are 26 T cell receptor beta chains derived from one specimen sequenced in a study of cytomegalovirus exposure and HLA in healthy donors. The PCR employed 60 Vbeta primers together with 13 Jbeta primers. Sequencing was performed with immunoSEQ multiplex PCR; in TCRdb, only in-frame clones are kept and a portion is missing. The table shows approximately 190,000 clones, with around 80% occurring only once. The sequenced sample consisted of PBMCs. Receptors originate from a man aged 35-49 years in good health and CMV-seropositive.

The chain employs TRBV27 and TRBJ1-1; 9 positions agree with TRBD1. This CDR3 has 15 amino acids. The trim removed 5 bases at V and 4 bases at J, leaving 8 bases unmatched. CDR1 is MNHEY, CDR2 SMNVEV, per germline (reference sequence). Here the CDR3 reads CASSLQGAPSTEAFF. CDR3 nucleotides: TGTGCCAGCAGTCTACAGGGGGCACCTAGCACTGAAGCTTTCTTT.

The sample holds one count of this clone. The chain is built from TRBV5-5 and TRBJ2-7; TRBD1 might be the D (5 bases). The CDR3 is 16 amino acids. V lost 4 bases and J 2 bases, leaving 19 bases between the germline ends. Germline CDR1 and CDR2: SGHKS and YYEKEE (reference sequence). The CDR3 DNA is TGTGCCAGCAGCCCCGACCGAACAGGTTTAACCTACGAGCAGTACTTC. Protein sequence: CASSPDRTGLTYEQYF.

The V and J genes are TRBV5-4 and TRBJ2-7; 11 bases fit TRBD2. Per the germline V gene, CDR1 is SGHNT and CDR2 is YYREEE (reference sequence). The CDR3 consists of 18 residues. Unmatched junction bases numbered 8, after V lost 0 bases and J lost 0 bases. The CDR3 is CASSLGFTSGSVSYEQYF. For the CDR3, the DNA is TGTGCCAGCAGCTTGGGCTTCACTAGCGGGAGTGTCTCCTACGAGCAGTACTTC.

The CDR3 coding sequence is TGCGCCAGCAGTATTTCGGGGAGCTCCTACAATGAGCAGTTCTTC. Translation gives CASSISGSSYNEQFF. V and J are TRBV10-1 and TRBJ2-1, with D perhaps matching TRBD2 (5 bases). The CDR3 is 15 residues long. V was clipped by 5 bases and J by 0 bases, with 11 bases between them. Germline CDR1 WNHNN, CDR2 SYGVQD (reference sequence).

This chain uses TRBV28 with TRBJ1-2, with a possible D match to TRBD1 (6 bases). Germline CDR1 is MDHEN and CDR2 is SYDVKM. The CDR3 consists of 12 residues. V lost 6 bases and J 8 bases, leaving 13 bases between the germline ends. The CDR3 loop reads CASRRGGRGYTF. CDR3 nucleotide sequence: TGTGCCAGCAGGCGGGGGGGGCGGGGCTACACCTTC.

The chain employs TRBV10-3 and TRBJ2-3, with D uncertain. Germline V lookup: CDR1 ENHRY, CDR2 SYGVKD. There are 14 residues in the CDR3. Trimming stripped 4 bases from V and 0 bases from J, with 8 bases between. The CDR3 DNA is TGTGCCATCAGTGCAAGAACTAGCACAGATACGCAGTATTTT. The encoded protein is CAISARTSTDTQYF.

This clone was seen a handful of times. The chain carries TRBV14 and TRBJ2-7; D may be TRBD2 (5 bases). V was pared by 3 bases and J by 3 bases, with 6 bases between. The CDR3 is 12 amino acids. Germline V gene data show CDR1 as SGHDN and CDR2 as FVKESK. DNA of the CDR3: TGTGCCAGCAGCCACGGGGTCTACGAGCAGTACTTC. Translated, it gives CASSHGVYEQYF.

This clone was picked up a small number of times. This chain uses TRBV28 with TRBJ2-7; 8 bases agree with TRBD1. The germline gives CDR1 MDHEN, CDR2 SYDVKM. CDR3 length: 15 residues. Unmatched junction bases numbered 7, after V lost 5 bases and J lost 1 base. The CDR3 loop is CASSIDRGMSYEQYF. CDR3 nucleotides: TGTGCCAGCAGTATCGACAGGGGAATGTCCTACGAGCAGTACTTC.

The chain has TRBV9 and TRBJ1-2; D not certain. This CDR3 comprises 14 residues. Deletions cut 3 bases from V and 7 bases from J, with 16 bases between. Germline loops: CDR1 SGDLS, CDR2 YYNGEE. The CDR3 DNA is TGTGCCAGCAGCGCCCTCGCGCGAGCGGGTGGCTACACCTTC. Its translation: CASSALARAGGYTF.

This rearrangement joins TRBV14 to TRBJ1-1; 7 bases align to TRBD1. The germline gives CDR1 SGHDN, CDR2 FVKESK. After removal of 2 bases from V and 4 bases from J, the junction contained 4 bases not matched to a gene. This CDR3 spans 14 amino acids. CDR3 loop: CASSQLQGTTEAFF. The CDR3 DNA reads TGTGCCAGCAGCCAATTACAGGGGACCACTGAAGCTTTCTTT.

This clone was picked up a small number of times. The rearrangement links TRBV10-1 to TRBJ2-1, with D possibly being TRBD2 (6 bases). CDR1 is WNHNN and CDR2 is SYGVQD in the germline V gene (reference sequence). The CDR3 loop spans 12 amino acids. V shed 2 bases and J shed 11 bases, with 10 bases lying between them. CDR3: CASSEPAGQQFF. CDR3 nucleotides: TGCGCCAGCAGTGAGCCGGCGGGGCAGCAGTTCTTC.

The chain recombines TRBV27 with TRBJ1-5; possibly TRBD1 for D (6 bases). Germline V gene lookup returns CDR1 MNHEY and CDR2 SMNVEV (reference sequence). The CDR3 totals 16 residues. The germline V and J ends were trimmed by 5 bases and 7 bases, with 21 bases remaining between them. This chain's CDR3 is CASSATATGYEQPQHF. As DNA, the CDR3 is TGTGCCAGCAGTGCGACAGCCACAGGGTACGAACAGCCCCAGCATTTT.

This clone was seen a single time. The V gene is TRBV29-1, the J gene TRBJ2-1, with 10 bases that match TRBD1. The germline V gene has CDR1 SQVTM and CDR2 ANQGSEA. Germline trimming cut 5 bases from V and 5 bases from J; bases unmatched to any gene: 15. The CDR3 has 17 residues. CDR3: CSVSPDRGSRTHNEQFF. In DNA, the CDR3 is TGCAGCGTTTCCCCGGACAGGGGGTCGCGGACCCACAATGAGCAGTTCTTC.

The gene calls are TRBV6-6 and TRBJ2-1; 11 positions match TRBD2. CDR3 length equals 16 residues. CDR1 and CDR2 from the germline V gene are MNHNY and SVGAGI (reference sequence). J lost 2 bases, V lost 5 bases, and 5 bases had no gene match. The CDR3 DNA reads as TGTGCCAGCAGTCGTCTAGCGGGAGGAACCTACAATGAGCAGTTCTTC. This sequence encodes CASSRLAGGTYNEQFF.

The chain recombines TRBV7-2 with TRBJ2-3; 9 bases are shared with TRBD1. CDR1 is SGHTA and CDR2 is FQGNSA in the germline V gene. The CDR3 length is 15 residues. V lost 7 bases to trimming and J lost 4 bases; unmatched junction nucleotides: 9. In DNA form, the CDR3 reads TGTGCCAGCACCAGGGGGACAGGGCTCGCAGATACGCAGTATTTT. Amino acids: CASTRGTGLADTQYF.

The CDR3 loop is CASRSLGTALVSEAFF. The CDR3 nucleotides are TGTGCCAGCAGGTCCCTCGGGACAGCTCTCGTCAGCGAAGCTTTCTTT. The rearrangement uses TRBV28 and TRBJ1-1, with TRBD1 matching over 7 bases. Germline V lookup: CDR1 MDHEN, CDR2 SYDVKM. The CDR3 contains 16 residues. Germline trimming cut 6 bases from V and 8 bases from J; bases unmatched to any gene: 18.

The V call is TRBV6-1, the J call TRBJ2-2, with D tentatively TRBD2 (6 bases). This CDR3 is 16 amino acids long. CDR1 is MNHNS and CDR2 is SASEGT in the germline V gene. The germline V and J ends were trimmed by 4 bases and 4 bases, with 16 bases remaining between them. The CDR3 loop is CASSGQGGRATGELFF. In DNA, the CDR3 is TGTGCCAGCAGTGGCCAGGGAGGCAGGGCCACCGGGGAGCTGTTTTTT.

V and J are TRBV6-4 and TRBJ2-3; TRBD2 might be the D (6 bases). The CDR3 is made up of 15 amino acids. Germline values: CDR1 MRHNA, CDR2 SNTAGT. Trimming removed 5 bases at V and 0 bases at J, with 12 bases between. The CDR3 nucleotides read TGTGCCAGCAGTCAGCGGGCCTCTAGCACAGATACGCAGTATTTT. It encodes CASSQRASSTDTQYF.

This CDR3 reads CASRGGGGSEQYF. The CDR3 DNA sequence: TGTGCCAGCAGGGGGGGAGGGGGATCCGAGCAGTACTTC. V and J are TRBV7-2 and TRBJ2-7; D is perhaps TRBD2 (7 bases). The CDR3 runs to 13 residues. With 6 bases removed from V and 6 bases from J, the gap between germline ends came to 15 bases. The germline gives CDR1 SGHTA, CDR2 FQGNSA.

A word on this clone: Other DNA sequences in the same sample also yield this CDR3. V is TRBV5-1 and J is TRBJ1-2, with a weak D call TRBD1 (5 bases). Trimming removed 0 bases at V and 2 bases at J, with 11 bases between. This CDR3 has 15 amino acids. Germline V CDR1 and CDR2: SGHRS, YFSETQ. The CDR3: CASSLAPGVNYGYTF. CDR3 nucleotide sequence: TGCGCCAGCAGCTTGGCCCCGGGGGTGAACTATGGCTACACCTTC.

CDR3 bases: TGTGCCAGCAGCCCTGGCCGGGACAGGGAAAAGAACACTGAAGCTTTCTTT. Translation gives CASSPGRDREKNTEAFF. This chain connects TRBV7-4 to TRBJ1-1; TRBD1 matches 9 bases. This CDR3 has 17 amino acids. The junction had 11 bases not matched to a gene; V was cut back by 5 bases and J by 1 base. The V gene's germline CDR1 is SGHVT and CDR2 SQSDAQ.

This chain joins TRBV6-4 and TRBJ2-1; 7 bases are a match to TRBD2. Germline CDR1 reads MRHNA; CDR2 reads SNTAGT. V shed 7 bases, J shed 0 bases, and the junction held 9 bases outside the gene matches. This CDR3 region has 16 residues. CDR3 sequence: CASKPDSGFSYNEQFF. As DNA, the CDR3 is TGTGCCAGCAAACCCGATAGCGGGTTCTCCTACAATGAGCAGTTCTTC.

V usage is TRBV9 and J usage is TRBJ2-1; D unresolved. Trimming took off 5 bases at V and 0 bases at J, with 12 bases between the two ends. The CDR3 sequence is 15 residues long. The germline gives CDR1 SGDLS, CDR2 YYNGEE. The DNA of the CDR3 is TGTGCCAGCAGTTACGGCGGTCCCTCCTACAATGAGCAGTTCTTC. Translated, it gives CASSYGGPSYNEQFF. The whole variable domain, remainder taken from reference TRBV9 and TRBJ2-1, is DSGVTQTPKHLITATGQRVTLRCSPRSGDLSVYWYQQSLDQGLQFLIQYYNGEERAKGNILERFSAQQFPDLHSELNLSSLELGDSALYFCASSYGGPSYNEQFFGPGTRLTVL.

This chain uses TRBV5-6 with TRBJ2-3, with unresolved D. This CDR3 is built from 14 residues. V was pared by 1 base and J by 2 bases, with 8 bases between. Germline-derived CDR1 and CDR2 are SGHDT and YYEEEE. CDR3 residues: CASSLFGDTDTQYF. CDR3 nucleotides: TGTGCCAGCAGCTTGTTCGGAGACACAGATACGCAGTATTTT.

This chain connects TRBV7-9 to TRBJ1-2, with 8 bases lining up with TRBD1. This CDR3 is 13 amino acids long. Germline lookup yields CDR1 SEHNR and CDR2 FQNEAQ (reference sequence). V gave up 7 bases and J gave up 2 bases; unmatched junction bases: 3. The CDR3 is CASKTGANYGYTF. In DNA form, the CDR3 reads TGTGCCAGCAAGACAGGGGCCAACTATGGCTACACCTTC.

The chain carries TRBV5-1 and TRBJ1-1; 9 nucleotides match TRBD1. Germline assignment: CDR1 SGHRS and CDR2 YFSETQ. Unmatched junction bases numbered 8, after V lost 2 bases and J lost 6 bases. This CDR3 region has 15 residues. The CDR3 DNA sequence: TGCGCCAGCAGCTTAACAGGGGGCGCGGGCCCTGAAGCTTTCTTT. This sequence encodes CASSLTGGAGPEAFF.